The next 17 T cell receptor beta chains were all read from a single sample in a study of graft-versus-host responses after intestinal transplantation. Assay: immunoSEQ multiplex PCR; the TCRdb copy retains only in-frame clones and omits some. The sample holds almost 30,000 clones; more than 70% are singletons and the top ten take approximately 2.8%. Intraepithelial lymphocytes and lamina propria lymphocytes were released through processing of graft tissue. The sample in question was ileum tissue, obtained 98 days after intestinal transplantation. These TCRs come from a human patient who received an intestinal transplant, so some T cells may come from the graft donor.

The genes are TRBV27 and TRBJ2-3, with D tentatively TRBD1 (6 bases). CDR3 length equals 17 residues. Germline CDR1 reads MNHEY; CDR2 reads SMNVEV (reference sequence). V dropped 3 bases and J dropped 3 bases, with 19 bases sitting between them. The CDR3 loop is CASSFAGVGLWTDTQYF. For the CDR3, the DNA is TGTGCCAGCAGTTTCGCAGGGGTCGGGTTATGGACAGATACGCAGTATTTT.

This clone was detected once. The V call is TRBV6-5, the J call TRBJ1-3, with D uncertain. The V end was cut by 8 bases, the J end by 9 bases, with 8 bases between. Germline values: CDR1 MNHEY, CDR2 SVGAGI. This CDR3 region has 10 residues. The chain's CDR3 is CASAWITIYF. The DNA for the CDR3 is TGTGCCAGCGCGTGGATCACCATATATTTT.

This chain connects TRBV7-9 to TRBJ2-7, with TRBD1 matching over 8 bases. The V gene's germline CDR1 is SEHNR and CDR2 FQNEAQ (reference sequence). V lost 7 bases, J lost 3 bases, and 8 bases stayed unmatched. The CDR3 consists of 14 residues. DNA for the CDR3: TGTGCCAGCACCCTGGGACAGGCGTTCTACGAGCAGTACTTC. Its protein product is CASTLGQAFYEQYF. The full variable domain, its missing parts supplied by reference TRBV7-9 and TRBJ2-7, is DTGVSQNPRHKITKRGQNVTFRCDPISEHNRLYWYRQTLGQGPEFLTYFQNEAQLEKSRLLSDRFSAERPKGSFSTLEIQRTEQGDSAMYLCASTLGQAFYEQYFGPGTRLTVT.

The chain combines TRBV5-4 with TRBJ2-6, with 7 bases fitting TRBD1. V was pared by 4 bases and J by 0 bases, with 4 bases of the junction left unmatched. Germline loops: CDR1 SGHNT, CDR2 YYREEE (reference sequence). This CDR3 is 16 amino acids long. DNA of the CDR3: TGTGCCAGCAGCGGGGGACAGAGCTCTGGGGCCAACGTCCTGACTTTC. It yields the protein CASSGGQSSGANVLTF.

A note on this clone: One end of the junction varies from germline; a read error may be responsible. Other DNA variants within this sample encode the same CDR3. The chain carries TRBV7-9 and TRBJ2-2; D may match TRBD1 or TRBD2 (5 bases each). This CDR3 contains 15 residues. Germline-derived CDR1 and CDR2 are SEHNR and FQNEAQ (reference sequence). The CDR3 nucleotides read TGTGCCAGCAGCCCGCCCCAGGGCGACACCGGGGAGCTATTTTTT. This translates into CASSPPQGDTGELFF.

The chain has TRBV4-1 and TRBJ1-4; D might be TRBD1 (6 bases). V gave up 1 base and J gave up 8 bases, with 17 bases separating them. CDR1 and CDR2 from the germline V gene are MGHRA and YSYEKL. CDR3 size: 16 residues. The CDR3 DNA is TGCGCCAGCAGCCAAGCCGGGACGGGGGGCGGGGAAAAACTGTTTTTT. This codes for CASSQAGTGGGEKLFF.

There are a few counts of this clone. The CDR3, as DNA: TGTGCCAGCAGCCTAGGGAATGAGCAGTTCTTC. Protein sequence: CASSLGNEQFF. J is TRBJ2-1 and V is TRBV6-6; D ambiguous. Trimming took 6 bases from V and 7 from J, leaving 7 bases between them. The CDR3 spans 11 residues. The germline V gene has CDR1 MNHNY and CDR2 SVGAGI (reference sequence).

The V call is TRBV12-2, the J call TRBJ1-2; the table names TRBD1, a call not compared with the DNA. TRBV12-2 is labeled a pseudogene. CDR3 length: 15 residues. The DNA of the CDR3 is TGTGCAAGTCGTGGGGACAGACCCTCTAACTATGGCTACACCTTC. Protein sequence: CASRGDRPSNYGYTF.

This chain uses TRBV10-1 with TRBJ2-7; maybe TRBD2 (6 bases). The CDR3 length is 13 residues. Trimming took 3 bases from V and 2 from J, leaving 8 bases between them. The germline gives CDR1 WNHNN, CDR2 SYGVQD (reference sequence). The CDR3 DNA is TGCGCCAGCAGTGACGGGGGTACCTACGAGCAGTACTTC. It codes for CASSDGGTYEQYF.

V is TRBV5-1 and J is TRBJ2-3, with TRBD2 identical over 11 bases. Germline-derived CDR1 and CDR2 are SGHRS and YFSETQ. This CDR3 contains 16 residues. V was clipped by 4 bases and J by 2 bases; unmatched bases: 6. DNA of the CDR3: TGCGCCAGCAGCCAGACTAGCGGGGTGATCACAGATACGCAGTATTTT. Translating gives CASSQTSGVITDTQYF.

V gene TRBV18 combines with J gene TRBJ1-1; no clear D gene. Germline V gives CDR1 KGHSH, CDR2 LQKENI. Trimming cost V 5 bases and J 0 bases, with 10 bases left between them. The CDR3 loop spans 14 amino acids. This chain's CDR3 is CASSGQALNTEAFF. The CDR3 DNA reads TGTGCCAGCTCAGGGCAGGCCTTGAACACTGAAGCTTTCTTT.

The chain uses TRBV6-1 and TRBJ1-2, with D possibly TRBD1 on 5 matching bases. V shed 4 bases and J shed 4 bases, with 7 bases lying between them. The CDR3 spans 12 residues. Germline V lookup: CDR1 MNHNS, CDR2 SASEGT. The CDR3 here is CASSAGTYGYTF. As DNA, the CDR3 is TGTGCCAGCAGTGCAGGGACCTATGGCTACACCTTC.

As for this clone: This same CDR3 is encoded by further DNA sequences in the sample. The gene calls are TRBV29-1 and TRBJ1-2; 8 bases are a match to TRBD1. Trimming at V came to 6 bases and at J to 1 base, leaving 4 bases not matched to a gene. The length of the CDR3 is 13 residues. Per the germline V gene, CDR1 is SQVTM and CDR2 is ANQGSEA. The CDR3, as DNA: TGCAGCGTGGAGACAGGGGATAACTATGGCTACACCTTC. It yields the protein CSVETGDNYGYTF.

This chain joins TRBV23-1 and TRBJ1-2; D is uncertain. TRBV23-1 is sorted into the ORF group, with uncertain function. V was cut by 3 bases and J by 4 bases, with 18 bases left in between. The CDR3 is 16 residues long. The CDR3 is CASSHPDLNHVYGYTF. In DNA, the CDR3 is TGCGCCAGCAGTCACCCCGATCTAAACCATGTCTATGGCTACACCTTC.

The V call is TRBV9, the J call TRBJ2-1; 8 positions match TRBD1. After removal of 3 bases from V and 0 bases from J, the junction contained 8 bases not matched to a gene. The CDR3 loop spans 17 amino acids. Germline CDR1 SGDLS, CDR2 YYNGEE. CDR3 residues: CASSAGTGPSSYNEQFF. For the CDR3, the DNA is TGTGCCAGCAGCGCAGGGACAGGTCCAAGCTCCTACAATGAGCAGTTCTTC.

V gene TRBV6-5 combines with J gene TRBJ1-1; D is ambiguous. Germline V gene lookup returns CDR1 MNHEY and CDR2 SVGAGI. This CDR3 is 16 amino acids long. Trimming removed 2 bases from V and 3 bases from J, with 16 bases in between. DNA of the CDR3: TGTGCCAGCAGTTACCGGGAAACAGTGTCGGACACTGAAGCTTTCTTT. Amino acids: CASSYRETVSDTEAFF.

This clone was counted once. J is TRBJ2-6 and V is TRBV6-5, with D unclear. Germline assignment: CDR1 MNHEY and CDR2 SVGAGI. V was clipped by 8 bases and J by 2 bases, with 7 bases between them. The CDR3 runs to 13 residues. The CDR3 region has the DNA TGTGCCAGCTGGGTCCCTGGGGCCAACGTCCTGACTTTC. Residues: CASWVPGANVLTF.